Following are 22 T cell receptor beta chains from one sample sequenced in a study of breast tumors, draining lymph nodes, adjacent tissues. From the multiplex PCR reads, TCRdb called clonotypes with MiXCR, one entry per CDR3 protein. The profile shows about 180,000 distinct CDR3 sequences, about 33% of them singletons. Axillary draining lymph nodes of breast cancer patients supplied the node samples. Specimen: axillary lymph node tissue. The receptors stem from a female donor with breast cancer. Some clones in this sample may be carry-over from other donors' samples.

The chain uses TRBV11-1 and TRBJ1-5; D is possibly TRBD1 (6 bases). Trimming removed 1 base from V and 6 bases from J, with 16 bases in between. CDR3 length equals 16 residues. CDR1 SGHAT and CDR2 FQDESV come from the germline V gene (reference sequence). CDR3 region: CASSLGLEGVRQPQHF. The CDR3 DNA reads as TGTGCCAGCAGCTTAGGCCTAGAGGGGGTCCGTCAGCCCCAGCATTTT. Full variable domain (rest looked up from reference TRBV11-1 and TRBJ1-5): EAEVAQSPRYKITEKSQAVAFWCDPISGHATLYWYRQILGQGPELLVQFQDESVVDDSQLPKDRFSAERLKGVDSTLKIQPAELGDSAMYLCASSLGLEGVRQPQHFGDGTRLSIL.

This clonotype has at least ten counts. The V and J genes are TRBV6-5 and TRBJ2-3, with D hard to call. The length of the CDR3 is 14 residues. Per the germline V gene, CDR1 is MNHEY and CDR2 is SVGAGI. The germline V and J ends were trimmed by 7 bases and 6 bases, with 17 bases remaining between them. CDR3 sequence (DNA): TGTGCCAGCACCTTGGATGGTGGGATCGATACGCAGTATTTT. Protein sequence: CASTLDGGIDTQYF.

This clonotype was picked up many times. The chain carries TRBV19 and TRBJ1-2; no reliable D call. V was cut by 2 bases and J by 0 bases, with 4 bases left in between. CDR3 length: 13 amino acids. Germline V gene lookup returns CDR1 LNHDA and CDR2 SQIVND (reference sequence). Written as DNA, the CDR3 is TGTGCCAGTAGTATACAGGCTAACTATGGCTACACCTTC. Amino acid sequence: CASSIQANYGYTF.

About this clonotype: A much larger clone differs from this one at a single base, so this may be a read error. CDR3 bases: TGTGCCACTAAACCCGGGACAGGCTATGGCTACACCTTC. Translated: CATKPGTGYGYTF. V gene TRBV19 combines with J gene TRBJ1-2; TRBD1 aligns across 8 bases. This CDR3 contains 13 residues. V lost 10 bases and J lost 4; bases outside the gene matches: 8. CDR1 LNHDA and CDR2 SQIVND come from the germline V gene (reference sequence).

This clonotype was seen at least ten times. This chain joins TRBV18 and TRBJ1-4; TRBD1 aligns across 9 bases. The CDR3 contains 13 residues. Germline V lookup: CDR1 KGHSH, CDR2 LQKENI. V lost 8 bases and J lost 7; bases outside the gene matches: 5. As DNA, the CDR3 is TGTGCCAGCACAGGGGGCTTCGGTGAAAAACTGTTTTTT. This codes for CASTGGFGEKLFF.

With respect to this clonotype: At one end, the junction sequence differs from germline, possibly due to a read error. The chain recombines TRBV20-1 with TRBJ2-2; TRBD2 matches 10 bases. This CDR3 is built from 14 residues. CDR1 DFQATT and CDR2 SNEGSKA come from the germline V gene (reference sequence). The CDR3 is CSARRSGGKSEQFF. In nucleotides, the CDR3 is TGCAGTGCTAGGCGTAGCGGGGGGAAGAGCGAGCAGTTTTTT.

The V call is TRBV29-1, the J call TRBJ1-4, with 7 bases fitting TRBD1. The CDR3 is made up of 12 amino acids. J lost 6 bases, V lost 8 bases, and 6 bases had no gene match. Germline CDR1 SQVTM, CDR2 ANQGSEA. The CDR3 protein is CSLVGTDEKLFF. The CDR3, as DNA: TGCAGCTTAGTTGGGACAGATGAAAAACTGTTTTTT.

Comments on this clonotype: A much larger clone lies one base from this, so it may be a read error. This chain joins TRBV7-2 and TRBJ2-1; TRBD2 aligns across 11 bases. There are 15 residues in the CDR3. V was clipped by 1 base and J by 9 bases; unmatched bases: 5. CDR1 is SGHTA, CDR2 FQGNSA, per germline. Here the CDR3 reads CASSLGLAGGCEQFF. DNA for the CDR3: TGTGCCAGCAGCTTAGGGCTAGCGGGAGGATGTGAGCAGTTCTTC.

The chain is built from TRBV19 and TRBJ2-5; D may be TRBD2 (6 bases). The CDR3 spans 20 residues. Germline V gene sequence: CDR1 LNHDA, CDR2 SQIVND (reference sequence). Trimming left V 7 bases short and J 5 bases short, with 35 bases between. CDR3 loop: CASNGGVPKLCRLDLETQYF. CDR3 coding DNA: TGTGCCAGTAACGGGGGAGTCCCCAAGCTCTGCAGGCTGGATCTTGAGACCCAGTACTTC. Using reference TRBV19 and TRBJ2-5 for the parts outside the CDR3, the full variable domain is DGGITQSPKYLFRKEGQNVTLSCEQNLNHDAMYWYRQDPGQGLRLIYYSQIVNDFQKGDIAEGYSVSREKKESFPLTVTSAQKNPTAFYLCASNGGVPKLCRLDLETQYFGPGTRLLVL.

The CDR3 loop reads CASSPDTSNQPQHF. DNA of the CDR3: TGTGCCAGCAGCCCTGACACTAGCAATCAGCCCCAGCATTTT. This chain joins TRBV12-3 or TRBV12-4 and TRBJ1-5; D gene ambiguous. The CDR3 sequence is 14 residues long. The V gene lost 6 bases and the J gene lost 0 bases, with 9 bases spanning the gap.

This clonotype occurred many times. This chain links TRBV2 with TRBJ2-7, with 7 bases fitting TRBD1. The CDR3 covers 13 residues. Looked up from germline, CDR1 is SNHLY and CDR2 is FYNNEI. V was clipped by 5 bases and J by 5 bases; unmatched bases: 6. Written as DNA, the CDR3 is TGTGCCAGCAGTAGACAGGGTACAGACGAGCAGTACTTC. It yields the protein CASSRQGTDEQYF.

This clonotype showed up just a few times. This rearrangement joins TRBV6-1 to TRBJ2-2; 7 positions match TRBD2. Trimming removed 6 bases from V and 4 bases from J; junction bases left unmatched: 8. The CDR3 contains 15 residues. The germline CDR1 and CDR2 sequences are MNHNS and SASEGT. The CDR3 region has the DNA TGTGCCAGCAGGCCCAGGGAGGGAGGCACCGGGGAGCTGTTTTTT. Its translation is CASRPREGGTGELFF.

This clonotype was seen repeatedly, ten times or more. The chain joins TRBV10-3 to TRBJ2-3; TRBD2 matches 9 bases. This CDR3 region has 17 residues. V shed 0 bases and J 1 base; nucleotides not matched to a gene: 5. Germline values: CDR1 ENHRY, CDR2 SYGVKD. The CDR3 is CAISESLKRGGTDTQYF. The CDR3 region has the DNA TGTGCCATCAGTGAGTCGTTGAAGCGGGGGGGCACAGATACGCAGTATTTT.

CDR3 loop: CASSLRQNSPLHF. CDR3 sequence (DNA): TGTGCCAGCAGCTTAAGACAGAATTCACCCCTCCACTTT. This chain uses TRBV7-8 with TRBJ1-6; TRBD1 might be the D (5 bases). The V gene lost 2 bases and the J gene lost 7 bases, with 6 bases spanning the gap. The CDR3 spans 13 residues. Germline V lookup: CDR1 SGHVS, CDR2 FQNEAQ. Using reference TRBV7-8 and TRBJ1-6 for the parts outside the CDR3, the full variable domain is GAGVSQSPRYKVAKRGQDVALRCDPISGHVSLFWYQQALGQGPEFLTYFQNEAQLDKSGLPSDRFFAERPEGSVSTLKIQRTQQEDSAVYLCASSLRQNSPLHFGNGTRLTVT.

This clonotype was observed at least ten times. J is TRBJ2-3 and V is TRBV11-2; 9 nucleotides match TRBD2. V lost 1 base to trimming and J lost 5 bases; unmatched junction nucleotides: 7. From germline, CDR1 is SGHAT and CDR2 FQNNGV. The CDR3 spans 16 residues. CDR3 nucleotide sequence: TGTGCCAGCAGCTTAGCCGTAGCGGGGGAGGTAGATACGCAGTATTTT. Its protein is CASSLAVAGEVDTQYF.

This clonotype was counted ten times or more. As DNA, the CDR3 is TGTGCCAGCAGTCCCCGCCGGGGAGATACGCAGTATTTT. Amino acids: CASSPRRGDTQYF. The chain links TRBV12-3 or TRBV12-4 to TRBJ2-3, with D perhaps TRBD2 (5 bases). Trimming took off 5 bases at V and 5 bases at J, with 11 bases between the two ends. The CDR3 covers 13 residues.

This clonotype was observed at least ten times. This chain links TRBV18 with TRBJ2-7; weak D call: TRBD2 (7 bases). Per germline, CDR1 KGHSH and CDR2 LQKENI. Trimming cost V 2 bases and J 7 bases, with 12 bases left between them. This CDR3 contains 13 residues. The CDR3 is CASSPSGTREQYF. CDR3 DNA: TGTGCCAGCTCACCAAGCGGGACACGGGAGCAGTACTTC.

This clonotype was picked up many times. This chain joins TRBV7-9 and TRBJ2-5; a possible D gene is TRBD1 (5 bases). Germline V CDR1 and CDR2: SEHNR, FQNEAQ (reference sequence). The CDR3 runs to 14 residues. V was trimmed by 4 bases and J by 0 bases, leaving 9 bases between them. The CDR3 DNA follows: TGTGCCAGCAGCTCGACAGACCACCAAGAGACCCAGTACTTC. Translated: CASSSTDHQETQYF. Full variable domain (remainder filled in from reference TRBV7-9 and TRBJ2-5): DTGVSQNPRHKITKRGQNVTFRCDPISEHNRLYWYRQTLGQGPEFLTYFQNEAQLEKSRLLSDRFSAERPKGSFSTLEIQRTEQGDSAMYLCASSSTDHQETQYFGPGTRLLVL.

This clonotype was counted once. V gene TRBV12-3 or TRBV12-4 combines with J gene TRBJ1-1; D gene unclear. The CDR3 is 15 amino acids. The germline V and J ends were trimmed by 3 bases and 0 bases, with 11 bases remaining between them. CDR3 bases: TGTGCCAGCAGTTTGGGTGTGGAAATGAACACTGAAGCTTTCTTT. It is translated as CASSLGVEMNTEAFF.

There are many counts of this clonotype. This chain uses TRBV11-3 with TRBJ2-1, with 7 bases fitting TRBD2. The germline V gene has CDR1 SGHNT and CDR2 YENEEA. V trimming: 7 bases; J trimming: 1 base; junction bases outside the gene matches: 7. CDR3 length equals 15 residues. CDR3 sequence reads: CASTYWRESYNEQFF. The CDR3 coding sequence is TGTGCCAGCACCTATTGGCGGGAGTCCTACAATGAGCAGTTCTTC.

As to this clonotype: A much larger clone differs by one base, so this may be a read error. The chain links TRBV6-1 to TRBJ1-4; 8 bases align to TRBD1. The J segment lost 3 bases and the V segment lost 5 bases, leaving 5 bases of the junction unmatched. The CDR3 length is 15 residues. The germline CDR1 and CDR2 sequences are MNHNS and SASEGT. The chain's CDR3 is CASSRWTGPNEKLFF. Here the CDR3 DNA reads TGTGCCAGCAGTCGCTGGACAGGGCCTAATGAAAAACTGTTTTTT.

This clonotype was seen only a few times. This chain links TRBV6-2 or TRBV6-3 with TRBJ2-7; D gene uncertain. Between the trimmed V and J ends, which lost 2 bases and 2 bases, there was a span of 7 bases. The germline V gene encodes CDR1 MNHEY and CDR2 SVGEGT. This CDR3 is built from 13 residues. CDR3 sequence (DNA): TGTGCCAGCAGTTACGCCAGGACCTACGAGCAGTACTTC. Translation: CASSYARTYEQYF.